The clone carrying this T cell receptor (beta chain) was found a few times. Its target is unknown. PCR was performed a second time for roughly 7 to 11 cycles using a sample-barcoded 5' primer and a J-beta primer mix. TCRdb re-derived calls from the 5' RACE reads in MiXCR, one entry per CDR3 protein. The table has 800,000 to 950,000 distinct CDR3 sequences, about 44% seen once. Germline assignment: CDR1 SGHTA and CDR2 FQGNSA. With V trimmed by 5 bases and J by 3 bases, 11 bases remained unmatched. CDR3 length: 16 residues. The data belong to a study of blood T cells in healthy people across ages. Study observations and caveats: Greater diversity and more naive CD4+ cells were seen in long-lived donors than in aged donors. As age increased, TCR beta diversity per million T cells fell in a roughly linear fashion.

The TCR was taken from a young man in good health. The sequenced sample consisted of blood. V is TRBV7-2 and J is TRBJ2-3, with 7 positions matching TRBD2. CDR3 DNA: TGTGCCAGCAGCCCCCAGGTCGGGGGGAGAACAGATACGCAGTATTTT. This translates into CASSPQVGGRTDTQYF. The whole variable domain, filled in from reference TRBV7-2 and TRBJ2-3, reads GAGVSQSPSNKVTEKGKDVELRCDPISGHTALYWYRQSLGQGLEFLIYFQGNSAPDKSGLPSDRFSAERTGGSVSTLTIQRTQQEDSAVYLCASSPQVGGRTDTQYFGPGTRLTVL.